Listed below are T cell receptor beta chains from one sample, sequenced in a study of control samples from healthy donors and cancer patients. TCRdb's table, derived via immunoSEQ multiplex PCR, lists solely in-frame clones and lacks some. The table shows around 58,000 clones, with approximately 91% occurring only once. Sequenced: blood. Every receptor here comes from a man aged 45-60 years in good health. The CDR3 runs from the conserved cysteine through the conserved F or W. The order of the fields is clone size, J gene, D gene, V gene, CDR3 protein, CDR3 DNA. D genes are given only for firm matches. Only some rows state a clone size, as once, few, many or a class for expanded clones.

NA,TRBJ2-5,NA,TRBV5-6,CASSLRTTYQETQYF,TGTGCCAGCAGCCTCAGGACAACGTACCAAGAGACCCAGTACTTC
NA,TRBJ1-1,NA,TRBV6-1,CASSEVHGAFF,TGTGCCAGCAGTGAAGTCCATGGGGCTTTCTTT
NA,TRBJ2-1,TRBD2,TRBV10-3,CAISGTSGADNEQFF,TGTGCCATCAGTGGGACTAGCGGGGCGGACAATGAGCAGTTCTTC
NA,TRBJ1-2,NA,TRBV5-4,CASSNKAGYTF,TGTGCCAGCAGCAACAAGGCTGGCTACACCTTC
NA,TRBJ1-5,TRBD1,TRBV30,CAWSDDRERGQPQHF,TGTGCCTGGAGTGATGACAGGGAAAGAGGACAGCCCCAGCATTTT
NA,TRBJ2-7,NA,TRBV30,CAWSRFSKNEQYF,TGTGCCTGGAGTAGGTTTAGTAAGAACGAGCAGTACTTC
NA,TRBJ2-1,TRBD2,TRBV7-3,CASSKGLAFDEQFF,TGTGCCAGCAGCAAGGGACTAGCATTCGATGAGCAGTTCTTC
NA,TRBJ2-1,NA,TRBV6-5,CASSPSRGNNEQFF,TGTGCCAGCAGTCCCTCACGGGGAAACAATGAGCAGTTCTTC
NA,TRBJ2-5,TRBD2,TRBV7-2,CASSLGGLAGGTQYF,TGTGCCAGCAGCTTAGGAGGACTAGCGGGGGGGACCCAGTACTTC
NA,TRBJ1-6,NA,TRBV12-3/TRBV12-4,CASSFKINSPLHF,TGTGCCAGCAGTTTTAAGATTAATTCACCCCTCCACTTT
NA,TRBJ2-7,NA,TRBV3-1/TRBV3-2,CASSQSRGLNEQYF,TGTGCCAGCAGCCAATCCAGGGGCTTAAACGAGCAGTACTTC
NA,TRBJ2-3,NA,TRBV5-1,CASSLGLRPSEPGDTQYF,TGCGCCAGCAGCTTGGGTTTGCGCCCTAGCGAACCCGGGGATACGCAGTATTTT
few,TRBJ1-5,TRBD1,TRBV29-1,CSVSGGGGQPQHF,TGCAGCGTATCAGGGGGAGGTGGTCAGCCCCAGCATTTT
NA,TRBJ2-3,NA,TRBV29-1,CSVTLLGTDTQYF,TGCAGCGTTACCCTACTAGGGACAGATACGCAGTATTTT
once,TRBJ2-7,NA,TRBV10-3,CAISETNRVSYEQYF,TGTGCCATCAGTGAGACTAACAGGGTTTCCTACGAGCAGTACTTC
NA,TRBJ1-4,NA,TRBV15,CASQGEKLFF,TGTGCCTCACAGGGCGAAAAACTGTTTTTT
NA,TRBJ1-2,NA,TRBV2,CASSVLAQLGYTF,TGTGCCAGCAGTGTTCTTGCCCAGCTAGGCTACACCTTC
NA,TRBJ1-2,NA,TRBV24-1,CATSTRQRVIGYTF,TGTGCCACCAGTACCCGACAAAGGGTAATCGGCTACACCTTC
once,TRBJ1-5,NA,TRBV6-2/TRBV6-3,CASSPRPGRNGRSNQPQHF,TGTGCCAGCAGCCCCCGCCCGGGGAGAAATGGCCGTAGCAATCAGCCCCAGCATTTT
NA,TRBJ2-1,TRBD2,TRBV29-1,CSVEQLAEHNEQFF,TGCAGCGTTGAACAACTAGCGGAACACAATGAGCAGTTCTTC
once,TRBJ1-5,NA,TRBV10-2,CASSESTGGGYLANQPQHF,TGCGCCAGCAGTGAGTCGACTGGGGGTGGGTATCTAGCCAATCAGCCCCAGCATTTT
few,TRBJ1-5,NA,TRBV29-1,CSVRAAGSNQPQHF,TGCAGCGTTCGGGCCGCGGGTAGCAATCAGCCCCAGCATTTT
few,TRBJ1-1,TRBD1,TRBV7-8,CASSLKGATVAFF,TGTGCCAGCAGCTTAAAGGGGGCTACAGTGGCTTTCTTT
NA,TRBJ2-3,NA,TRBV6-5,CASSYSGFSTDTQYF,TGTGCCAGCAGTTACTCAGGGTTTAGCACAGATACGCAGTATTTT
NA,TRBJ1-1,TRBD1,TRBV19,CASSGPTGDSTEAFF,TGTGCCAGTAGTGGCCCAACAGGGGATAGCACTGAAGCTTTCTTT
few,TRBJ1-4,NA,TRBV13,CASSLGRGARKLFF,TGTGCCAGCAGCTTAGGGAGGGGCGCGCGGAAACTGTTTTTT
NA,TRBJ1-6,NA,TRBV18,CASSPGLQGQGNSPLHF,TGTGCCAGCTCACCAGGTTTGCAGGGCCAAGGGAATTCACCCCTCCACTTT
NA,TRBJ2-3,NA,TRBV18,CASSPVTKAKDTQYF,TGTGCCAGCTCACCAGTGACCAAAGCAAAAGATACGCAGTATTTT
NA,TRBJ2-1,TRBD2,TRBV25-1,CASSALLGGGGNEQFF,TGTGCCAGCAGTGCCCTTTTAGGCGGGGGGGGGAATGAGCAGTTCTTC
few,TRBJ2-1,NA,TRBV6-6,CASSYLREQFF,TGTGCCAGCAGTTACTTAAGGGAGCAGTTCTTC
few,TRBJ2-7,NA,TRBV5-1,CASSLVTGRDEQYF,TGCGCCAGCAGCTTGGTTACAGGTAGAGACGAGCAGTACTTC
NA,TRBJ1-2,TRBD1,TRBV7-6,CASSLTGQGNYGYTF,TGTGCCAGCAGCCTGACGGGACAGGGCAACTATGGCTACACCTTC